These 14 T cell receptor beta chains share one sample of origin, sequenced in a study of shared clonotypes between healthy human individuals. Sequencing used immunoSEQ multiplex PCR; TCRdb keeps in-frame clones, though not all of them. The data show some 800,000 clones, nearly 95% seen once. Terminally differentiated effector memory CD45RA+ cells were excluded from the naive CD8 cells, which were CD45RO-negative and positively selected for CCR7. Sequencing was performed on naive CD8+ T cells sorted from blood. These receptors all stem from a man aged 25 to 40 in good health.

This clone was recorded only once. At one end the junction does not follow the germline gene, possibly because of a read error. J is TRBJ2-2 and V is TRBV7-7; 9 bases match TRBD2. There are 16 residues in the CDR3. CDR1 and CDR2 (germline): SSHAT, FNYEAQ (reference sequence). CDR3 sequence (DNA): TGTGCTAGCAGCTTAGGCCTAGCGGGACACACCGGGGAGCTGTTTTTT. This gives the protein CASSLGLAGHTGELFF.

The J gene is TRBJ2-2, the V gene TRBV15; TRBD2 agrees at 7 bases. V lost 5 bases to trimming and J lost 8 bases; unmatched junction nucleotides: 20. The germline CDR1 and CDR2 sequences are LNHNV and YYDKDF (reference sequence). The CDR3 is 18 amino acids. The CDR3 reads CATSLGPLATRTSGELFF. The DNA for the CDR3 is TGTGCCACCAGCCTGGGCCCACTAGCGACGAGGACATCGGGGGAGCTGTTTTTT.

The V call is TRBV5-6, the J call TRBJ2-3; D might be TRBD1 (6 bases). Germline V gives CDR1 SGHDT, CDR2 YYEEEE. The V and J ends lost 4 bases and 0 bases respectively, with 15 bases between them. There are 16 residues in the CDR3. The CDR3 spells CASSATRDTSTDTQYF. The CDR3 region has the DNA TGTGCCAGCAGCGCTACCCGGGACACGAGCACAGATACGCAGTATTTT.

The chain has TRBV28 and TRBJ1-2; 9 positions agree with TRBD1. Germline loops: CDR1 MDHEN, CDR2 SYDVKM. The CDR3 runs 12 residues. CDR3 residues: CAGRDRVLGYTF. DNA of the CDR3: TGTGCTGGGCGGGACAGGGTGCTTGGCTACACCTTC.

The genes are TRBV19 and TRBJ1-2; D is uncertain. This CDR3 is 15 amino acids long. V was trimmed by 3 bases and J by 6 bases, leaving 17 bases between them. The germline V gene encodes CDR1 LNHDA and CDR2 SQIVND (reference sequence). The CDR3 DNA reads as TGTGCCAGTAGTATGTCGACCTATCAAATGGATGGCTACACCTTC. It specifies CASSMSTYQMDGYTF.

The chain carries TRBV7-9 and TRBJ2-5; D call uncertain. Per the germline V gene, CDR1 is SEHNR and CDR2 is FQNEAQ (reference sequence). CDR3 length equals 14 residues. With 3 bases removed from V and 6 bases from J, the gap between germline ends came to 14 bases. CDR3 amino acids: CASSLVQRPQTQYF. The CDR3 DNA reads TGTGCCAGCAGCTTGGTCCAGCGCCCTCAGACCCAGTACTTC.

The genes are TRBV28 and TRBJ1-1; no clear D gene. V lost 1 base to trimming and J lost 1 base, with 4 bases between them. CDR1 and CDR2 from the germline V gene are MDHEN and SYDVKM. CDR3 length: 13 residues. This chain's CDR3 is CASSLFKNTEAFF. In DNA, the CDR3 is TGTGCCAGCAGTTTATTCAAGAACACTGAAGCTTTCTTT.

This chain links TRBV4-2 with TRBJ2-3; the match to TRBD2 covers 8 bases. The CDR3 has 18 residues. Losses at the gene ends were 1 base for V and 2 bases for J; bases not matched to a gene: 11. Germline V gene lookup returns CDR1 LGHNA and CDR2 YNFKEQ. CDR3 residues: CASSQASGSLGYTDTQYF. For the CDR3, the DNA is TGTGCCAGCAGCCAAGCAAGCGGGAGCCTTGGATACACAGATACGCAGTATTTT.

The chain carries TRBV29-1 and TRBJ1-1; 7 bases are a match to TRBD1. This CDR3 contains 14 residues. V was clipped by 5 bases and J by 5 bases; unmatched bases: 11. Per germline, CDR1 SQVTM and CDR2 ANQGSEA. CDR3 in amino acids: CSVWGAGGQTEAFF. The CDR3 nucleotides are TGCAGCGTTTGGGGAGCGGGGGGACAGACTGAAGCTTTCTTT.

The rearrangement joins TRBV19 to TRBJ2-7; TRBD2 matches at 9 bases. The CDR3 has 11 amino acids. Trimming removed 9 bases from V and 6 bases from J; junction bases left unmatched: 3. Germline CDR1 LNHDA, CDR2 SQIVND (reference sequence). The CDR3 sequence is CASGTSFEQYF. For the CDR3, the DNA is TGTGCCAGCGGGACTAGCTTCGAGCAGTACTTC.

This chain connects TRBV7-2 to TRBJ2-1, with 9 nucleotides matching TRBD2. This CDR3 has 15 amino acids. Per germline, CDR1 SGHTA and CDR2 FQGNSA. V gave up 5 bases and J gave up 2 bases; unmatched junction bases: 4. The CDR3 reads CASSISGSPYNEQFF. The DNA for the CDR3 is TGTGCCAGCAGCATTAGCGGGAGCCCCTACAATGAGCAGTTCTTC.

V gene TRBV4-1 combines with J gene TRBJ2-3; D is undetermined. V shed 3 bases and J shed 5 bases, with 6 bases lying between them. The CDR3 covers 12 residues. The V gene's germline CDR1 is MGHRA and CDR2 YSYEKL. CDR3 in amino acids: CASSHTQDTQYF. The CDR3, as DNA: TGCGCCAGCAGCCACACTCAAGATACGCAGTATTTT.

Notes on this clone: The DNA is left out, because the CDR3 cannot be placed on it with certainty; the CDR3 is given as TCRdb lists it. The CDR3 region is CASSKVGSGTLLASYGYTF. The chain links TRBV21-1 to TRBJ1-2; the table's D call, TRBD1, has no DNA check behind it. TRBV21-1 is termed a pseudogene. The CDR3 comprises 19 residues, both ends counted.

The genes are TRBV6-1 and TRBJ2-5; D is perhaps TRBD1 or TRBD2 (6 bases each). The CDR3 consists of 15 residues. Germline V gene data show CDR1 as MNHNS and CDR2 as SASEGT. With 6 bases removed from V and 5 bases from J, the gap between germline ends came to 19 bases. CDR3 nucleotides: TGTGCCAGCAGGGATGAGAGGGGGGCCTGGGAGACCCAGTACTTC. Its translation: CASRDERGAWETQYF.